This T cell receptor beta chain was obtained from a study of T-cell reconstitution after alpha-beta-depleted transplantation in children. Using unique molecular identifiers, the investigators prepared the TCRbeta library. TCRdb called the PCR reads again in MiXCR, with one record for every CDR3 protein. Among just under 250,000 distinct CDR3 sequences listed, roughly 24% were seen once. At least ten counts were recorded for this clonotype. This specimen was PBMCs, taken before TCRalphabeta/CD19-depleted stem cell transplant. The receptor's source is a girl under 10 years old with Fanconi anemia, due to receive a stem cell transplant.

The CDR3 protein is CSATSGSGGTQYF. The CDR3 DNA follows: TGCAGTGCTACTAGCGGGAGTGGGGGTACGCAGTATTTT. This sequence joins TRBV20-1 and TRBJ2-3; 10 bases map to TRBD2. This CDR3 region has 13 residues. Unmatched junction bases numbered 6, after V lost 4 bases and J lost 8 bases. The germline V gene encodes CDR1 DFQATT and CDR2 SNEGSKA (reference sequence).